The source of this T cell receptor beta chain is a study of post-analysis software for immune sequencing data. Overall study: The cohort encompassed relapsing-remitting, secondary progressive and progressive-relapsing multiple sclerosis disease courses.

Trimming shortened V by 6 bases and J by 10 bases, and 14 bases separated the two germline ends. The CDR3 loop spans 12 amino acids. Incorporated into the TCR beta cDNA libraries were unique molecular identifiers, which served to reduce PCR and sequencing biases. The yield from roughly 1 to 10 million T cells was roughly 500,000 cDNA molecules in total. TCRdb ran MiXCR on the PCR reads and lists one entry per CDR3 protein. The repertoire holds 750,000 to 900,000 distinct CDR3 sequences, with approximately 44% as singletons. Whole-study results and caveats: F measure clustering grouped samples strongly by preparation batch. There was significantly lower normalized Chao1 diversity in multiple sclerosis patients than in controls. With TRBV5-6, TRBV5-1 and TRBV20-1 included, five TRBV segments were more frequent in patients than in controls.

This clonotype has a handful of counts. Its specificity is not known. V usage is TRBV12-3 or TRBV12-4 and J usage is TRBJ2-3; D is unresolved. Sequenced sample: blood. This clonotype originated in a girl aged 10 to 17 with multiple sclerosis. The chain's CDR3 is CASSRHPGPQYF. As DNA, the CDR3 is TGTGCCAGCAGCCGCCATCCGGGTCCGCAGTATTTT.